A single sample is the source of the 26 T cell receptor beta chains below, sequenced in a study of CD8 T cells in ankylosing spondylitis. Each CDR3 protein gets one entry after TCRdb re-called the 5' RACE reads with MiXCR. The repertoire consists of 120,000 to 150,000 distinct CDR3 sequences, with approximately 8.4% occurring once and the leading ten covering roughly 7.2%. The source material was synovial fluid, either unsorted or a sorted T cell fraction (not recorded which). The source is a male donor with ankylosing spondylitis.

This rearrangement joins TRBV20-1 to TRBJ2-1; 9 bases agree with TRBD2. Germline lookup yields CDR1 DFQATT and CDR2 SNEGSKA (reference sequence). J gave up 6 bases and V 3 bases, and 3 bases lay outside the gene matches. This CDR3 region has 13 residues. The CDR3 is CSASAGGVNEQFF. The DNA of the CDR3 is TGCAGTGCTAGTGCGGGAGGGGTCAATGAGCAGTTCTTC.

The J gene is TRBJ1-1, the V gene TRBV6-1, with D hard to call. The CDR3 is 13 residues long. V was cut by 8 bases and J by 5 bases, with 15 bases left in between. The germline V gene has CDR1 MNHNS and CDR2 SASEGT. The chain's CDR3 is CASGGAGSTEAFF. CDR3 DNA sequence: TGTGCCAGCGGTGGAGCGGGGAGTACTGAAGCTTTCTTT.

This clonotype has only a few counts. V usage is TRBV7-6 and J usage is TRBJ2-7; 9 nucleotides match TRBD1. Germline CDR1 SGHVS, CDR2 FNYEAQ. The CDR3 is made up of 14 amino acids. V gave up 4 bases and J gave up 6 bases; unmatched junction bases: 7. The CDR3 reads CASSSRQGGSEQYF. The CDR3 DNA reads TGTGCCAGCAGCTCCCGACAGGGGGGTAGCGAGCAGTACTTC.

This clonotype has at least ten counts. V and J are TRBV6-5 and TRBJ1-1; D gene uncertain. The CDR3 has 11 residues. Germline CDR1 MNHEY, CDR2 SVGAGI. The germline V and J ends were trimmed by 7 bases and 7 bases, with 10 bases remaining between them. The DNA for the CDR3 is TGTGCCAGCACTCGCGACGGTGAAGCTTTCTTT. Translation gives CASTRDGEAFF.

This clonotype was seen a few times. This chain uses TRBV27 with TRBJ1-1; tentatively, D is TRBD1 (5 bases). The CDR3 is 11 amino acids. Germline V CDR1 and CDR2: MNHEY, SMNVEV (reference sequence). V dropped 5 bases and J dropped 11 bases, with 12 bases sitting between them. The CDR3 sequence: CASSGGFRAFF. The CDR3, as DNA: TGTGCCAGCAGTGGGGGGTTTCGGGCTTTCTTT.

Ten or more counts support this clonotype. The CDR3 sequence is CASSQAGIHGYTF. In DNA form, the CDR3 reads TGCGCCAGCAGCCAAGCCGGGATCCATGGCTACACCTTC. The V call is TRBV4-3, the J call TRBJ1-2; D remains ambiguous. The CDR3 contains 13 residues. V was clipped by 1 base and J by 6 bases, with 9 bases between them. Germline V gives CDR1 LGHNA, CDR2 YSLEER.

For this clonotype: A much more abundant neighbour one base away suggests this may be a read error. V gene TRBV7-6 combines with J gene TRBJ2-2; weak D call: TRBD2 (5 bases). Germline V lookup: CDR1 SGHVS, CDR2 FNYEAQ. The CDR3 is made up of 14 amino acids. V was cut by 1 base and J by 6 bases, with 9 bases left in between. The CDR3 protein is CASSLDAGAGELFF. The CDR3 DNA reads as TGTGCCAGCAGCTTAGATGCCGGGGCCGGGGAGCTGTTTTTT.

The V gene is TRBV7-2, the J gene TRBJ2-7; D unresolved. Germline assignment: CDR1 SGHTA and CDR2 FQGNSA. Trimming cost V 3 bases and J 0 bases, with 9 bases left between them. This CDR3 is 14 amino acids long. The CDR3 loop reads CASSLEISSYEQYF. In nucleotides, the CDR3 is TGTGCCAGCAGCTTGGAGATAAGCTCCTACGAGCAGTACTTC.

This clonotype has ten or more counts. CDR3: CSARGRPNTEAFF. The CDR3 bases are TGCAGTGCGCGGGGACGGCCGAACACTGAAGCTTTCTTT. The rearrangement links TRBV20-1 to TRBJ1-1; D is perhaps TRBD1 (5 bases). The CDR3 loop spans 13 amino acids. The germline gives CDR1 DFQATT, CDR2 SNEGSKA (reference sequence). V was trimmed by 6 bases and J by 1 base, leaving 12 bases between them.

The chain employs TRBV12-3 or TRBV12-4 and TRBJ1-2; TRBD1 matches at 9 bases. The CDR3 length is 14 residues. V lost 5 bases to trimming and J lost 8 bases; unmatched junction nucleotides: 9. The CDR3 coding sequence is TGTGCCAGCAGTCCTAGCGGGGACAGGGCCGGCTACACCTTC. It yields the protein CASSPSGDRAGYTF.

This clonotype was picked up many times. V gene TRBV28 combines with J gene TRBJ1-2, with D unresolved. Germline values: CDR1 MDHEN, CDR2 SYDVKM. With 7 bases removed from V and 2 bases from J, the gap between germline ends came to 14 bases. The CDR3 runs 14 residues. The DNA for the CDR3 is TGTGCCAGCACCCTGGGCGCCCCAAACTATGGCTACACCTTC. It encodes CASTLGAPNYGYTF.

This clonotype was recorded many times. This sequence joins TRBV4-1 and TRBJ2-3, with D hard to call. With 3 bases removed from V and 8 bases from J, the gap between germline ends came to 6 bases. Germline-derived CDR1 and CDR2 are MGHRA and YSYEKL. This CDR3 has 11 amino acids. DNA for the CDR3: TGCGCCAGCAGCCACTTGGGTACGCAGTATTTT. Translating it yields CASSHLGTQYF.

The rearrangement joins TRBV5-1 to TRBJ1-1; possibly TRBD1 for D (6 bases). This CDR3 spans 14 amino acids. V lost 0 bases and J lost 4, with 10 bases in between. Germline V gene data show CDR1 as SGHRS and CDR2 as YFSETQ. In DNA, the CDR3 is TGCGCCAGCAGCTTGGGGGCAGGGGCCACTGAAGCTTTCTTT. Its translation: CASSLGAGATEAFF. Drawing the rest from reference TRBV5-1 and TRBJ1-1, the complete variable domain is KAGVTQTPRYLIKTRGQQVTLSCSPISGHRSVSWYQQTPGQGLQFLFEYFSETQRNKGNFPGRFSGRQFSNSRSEMNVSTLELGDSALYLCASSLGAGATEAFFGQGTRLTVV.

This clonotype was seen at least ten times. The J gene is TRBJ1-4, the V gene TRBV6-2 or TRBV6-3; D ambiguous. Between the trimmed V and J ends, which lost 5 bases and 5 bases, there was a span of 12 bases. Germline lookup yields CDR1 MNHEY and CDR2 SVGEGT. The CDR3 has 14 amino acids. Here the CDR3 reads CASSPSDGNEKLFF. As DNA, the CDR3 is TGTGCCAGCAGTCCCTCGGACGGGAATGAAAAACTGTTTTTT.

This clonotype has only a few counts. CDR3 sequence (DNA): TGTGCCAGCAGTTTCGTCCTAGCAGGACGAGGCGAGCAGTTCTTC. It translates to CASSFVLAGRGEQFF. J is TRBJ2-1 and V is TRBV12-3 or TRBV12-4; a weak D match, TRBD2 (5 bases). CDR3 length: 15 residues. Trimming cost V 3 bases and J 10 bases, with 19 bases left between them.

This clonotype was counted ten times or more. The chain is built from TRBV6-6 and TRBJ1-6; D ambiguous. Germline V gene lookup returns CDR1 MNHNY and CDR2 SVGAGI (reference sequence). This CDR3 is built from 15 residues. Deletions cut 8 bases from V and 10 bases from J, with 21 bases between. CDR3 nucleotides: TGTGCCAGCTGCCCGGTTGTAGGGTTGGAGTCACCCCTCCACTTT. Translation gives CASCPVVGLESPLHF.

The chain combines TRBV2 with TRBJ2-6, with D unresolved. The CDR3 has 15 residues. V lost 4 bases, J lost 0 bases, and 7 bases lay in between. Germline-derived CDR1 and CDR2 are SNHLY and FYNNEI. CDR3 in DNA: TGTGCCAGCAGTGTCAGAAGCTCTGGGGCCAACGTCCTGACTTTC. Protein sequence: CASSVRSSGANVLTF.

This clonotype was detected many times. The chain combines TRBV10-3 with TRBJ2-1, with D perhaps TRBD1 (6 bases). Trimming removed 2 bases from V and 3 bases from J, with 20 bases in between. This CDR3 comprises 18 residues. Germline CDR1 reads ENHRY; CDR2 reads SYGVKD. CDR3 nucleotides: TGTGCCATCAGTGAGCCCCCAGGGGAGATAGGGTTCTACAATGAGCAGTTCTTC. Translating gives CAISEPPGEIGFYNEQFF.

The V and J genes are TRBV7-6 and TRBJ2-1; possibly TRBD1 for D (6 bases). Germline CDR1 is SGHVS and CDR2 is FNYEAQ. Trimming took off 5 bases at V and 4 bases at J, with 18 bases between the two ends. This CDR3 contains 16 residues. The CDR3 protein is CASSLLLGTQYNEQFF. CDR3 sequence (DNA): TGTGCCAGCAGCCTCCTGCTCGGGACACAGTACAATGAGCAGTTCTTC.

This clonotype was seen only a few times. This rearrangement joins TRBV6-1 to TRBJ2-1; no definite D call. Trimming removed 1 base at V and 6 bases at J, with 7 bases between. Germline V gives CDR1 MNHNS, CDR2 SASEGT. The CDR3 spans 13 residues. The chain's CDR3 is CASSEEYFNEQFF. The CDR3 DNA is TGTGCCAGCAGTGAAGAATACTTCAATGAGCAGTTCTTC.

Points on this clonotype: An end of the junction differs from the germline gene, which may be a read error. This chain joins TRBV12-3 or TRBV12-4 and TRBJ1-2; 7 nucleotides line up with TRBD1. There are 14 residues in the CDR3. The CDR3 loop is CASNLGGIDYGYTF. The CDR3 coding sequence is TGTGCCAGCAATTTAGGGGGCATAGACTATGGCTACACCTTC.

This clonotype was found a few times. CDR3 protein: CASRKKGTGSNYEQYF. CDR3 nucleotides: TGTGCCAGCAGGAAAAAAGGGACAGGGAGTAACTACGAGCAGTACTTC. This chain joins TRBV27 and TRBJ2-7; 9 nucleotides align to TRBD1. After removal of 6 bases from V and 3 bases from J, the junction contained 12 bases not matched to a gene. Germline lookup yields CDR1 MNHEY and CDR2 SMNVEV (reference sequence). The CDR3 consists of 16 residues.

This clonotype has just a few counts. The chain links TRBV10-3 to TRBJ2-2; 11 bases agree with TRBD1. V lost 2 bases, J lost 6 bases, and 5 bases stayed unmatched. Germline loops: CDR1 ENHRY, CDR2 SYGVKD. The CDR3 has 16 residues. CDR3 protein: CAISEPGQGAAGELFF. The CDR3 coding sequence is TGTGCCATCAGTGAGCCAGGACAGGGGGCCGCCGGGGAGCTGTTTTTT.

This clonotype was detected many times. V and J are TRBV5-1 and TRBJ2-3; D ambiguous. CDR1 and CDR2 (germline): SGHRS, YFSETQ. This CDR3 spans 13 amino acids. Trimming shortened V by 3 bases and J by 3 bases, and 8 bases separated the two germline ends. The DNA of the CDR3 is TGCGCCAGCAGCTCCCTCGGGACAGATACGCAGTATTTT. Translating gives CASSSLGTDTQYF.

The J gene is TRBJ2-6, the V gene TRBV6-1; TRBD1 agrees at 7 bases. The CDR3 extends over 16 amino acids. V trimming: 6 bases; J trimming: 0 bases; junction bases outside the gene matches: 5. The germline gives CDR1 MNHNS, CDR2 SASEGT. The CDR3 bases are TGTGCCAGCAGGGGACAGCCTTTCTCTGGGGCCAACGTCCTGACTTTC. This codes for CASRGQPFSGANVLTF.

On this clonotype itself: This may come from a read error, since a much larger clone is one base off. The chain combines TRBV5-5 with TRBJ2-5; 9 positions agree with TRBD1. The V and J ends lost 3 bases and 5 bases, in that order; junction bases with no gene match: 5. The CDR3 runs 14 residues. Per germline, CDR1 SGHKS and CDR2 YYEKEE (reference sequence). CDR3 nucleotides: TGTGCCAGCAGCTCCCGGACAGGGGTCGAGACCCAGTACTTC. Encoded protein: CASSSRTGVETQYF.